This passage covers 24 T cell receptor beta chains from one sample sequenced in a study of regulatory T cells in long-lasting Graves disease. In building TCR beta libraries, iRepertoire HTBI primers were used together with Arm-PCR of CDR3 regions. TCRdb fed the multiplex PCR reads into MiXCR, producing one record per CDR3 protein. The data show 450,000 to 650,000 distinct CDR3 sequences, about 16% seen once. Time point indicated: newly diagnosed GD, antithyroid drugs for less than 3 months. Extracted RNA from PBMCs served as the source of the TCR library. These data were also filed under a second study, of T cells in Graves' hyperthyroidism and ophthalmopathy.

The material was peripheral blood mononuclear cells (PBMCs), obtained at new diagnosis, from a patient treated with antithyroid drugs. Receptors originate from a woman between 40 and 65 years old with Graves disease.

The chain employs TRBV10-3 and TRBJ1-1, with D unclear. The CDR3 consists of 14 residues. Per germline, CDR1 ENHRY and CDR2 SYGVKD. The germline V and J ends were trimmed by 9 bases and 0 bases, with 14 bases remaining between them. In DNA, the CDR3 is TGTGCCATTACTAAGGATTCGATGAACACTGAAGCTTTCTTT. It codes for CAITKDSMNTEAFF.

This clonotype was observed many times. This sequence joins TRBV5-1 and TRBJ2-1; 8 bases are shared with TRBD1. V lost 0 bases and J lost 5; bases outside the gene matches: 4. This CDR3 region has 15 residues. CDR1 SGHRS and CDR2 YFSETQ come from the germline V gene. In DNA form, the CDR3 reads TGCGCCAGCAGCTTGGATGGACAGGGTCACAATGAGCAGTTCTTC. It specifies CASSLDGQGHNEQFF.

In its sample, this clonotype was seen many times. The chain has TRBV5-1 and TRBJ2-1; D may match TRBD1 or TRBD2 (6 bases each). The V gene lost 0 bases and the J gene lost 7 bases, with 20 bases spanning the gap. CDR3 length: 17 residues. CDR1 is SGHRS and CDR2 is YFSETQ in the germline V gene. CDR3 bases: TGCGCCAGCAGCTTGGCCCACGTGATGTCGGGGGCAAATGAGCAGTTCTTC. Translation: CASSLAHVMSGANEQFF.

This clonotype was detected a few times. The J gene is TRBJ2-3, the V gene TRBV30, with D maybe TRBD2 (5 bases). Per germline, CDR1 GTSNPN and CDR2 SVGIG (reference sequence). The V end was cut by 1 base, the J end by 2 bases, with 13 bases between. This CDR3 spans 15 amino acids. The CDR3 spells CAWSALLRVTDTQYF. CDR3 coding DNA: TGTGCCTGGAGTGCCCTACTGAGGGTCACAGATACGCAGTATTTT.

This clonotype was counted at least ten times. The chain is built from TRBV2 and TRBJ1-1; TRBD1 is a possible D gene (6 bases). This CDR3 is 13 amino acids long. Germline CDR1 reads SNHLY; CDR2 reads FYNNEI. The V end lost 7 bases, the J end lost 5 bases, and 14 bases lay between the germline ends. This CDR3 reads CASILTGPTEAFF. DNA of the CDR3: TGTGCCAGCATCCTGACAGGCCCAACTGAAGCTTTCTTT.

V gene TRBV9 combines with J gene TRBJ2-1; D gene ambiguous. Germline CDR1 is SGDLS and CDR2 is YYNGEE. The CDR3 contains 15 residues. V lost 0 bases, J lost 0 bases, and 7 bases lay in between. The CDR3, as DNA: TGTGCCAGCAGCGTAGTCTCCAGCTCCTACAATGAGCAGTTCTTC. Protein: CASSVVSSSYNEQFF.

This clonotype was seen at least ten times. The chain is built from TRBV12-3 or TRBV12-4 and TRBJ1-2; D not certain. CDR3 length: 15 residues. The V gene lost 3 bases and the J gene lost 8 bases, with 19 bases spanning the gap. Written as DNA, the CDR3 is TGTGCCAGCAGTTTTGGTTGGAACAGAATGGACGGCTACACCTTC. Translated, it gives CASSFGWNRMDGYTF.

The rearrangement joins TRBV4-1 to TRBJ2-3; 7 bases are a match to TRBD2. After removal of 1 base from V and 4 bases from J, the junction contained 14 bases not matched to a gene. Germline values: CDR1 MGHRA, CDR2 YSYEKL. CDR3 length equals 18 residues. CDR3 in amino acids: CASSQGKQAGMMADTQYF. Written as DNA, the CDR3 is TGCGCCAGCAGCCAAGGAAAACAAGCGGGGATGATGGCAGATACGCAGTATTTT.

This clonotype was counted many times. The V and J genes are TRBV3-1 and TRBJ1-1, with D tentatively TRBD1 (5 bases). Germline V gene sequence: CDR1 LGHDT, CDR2 YNNKEL (reference sequence). The CDR3 is 13 residues long. Trimming cost V 4 bases and J 1 base, with 7 bases left between them. The CDR3: CASSPTANTEAFF. The CDR3 DNA sequence: TGTGCCAGCAGCCCGACAGCGAACACTGAAGCTTTCTTT.

In nucleotides, the CDR3 is TGTGCCAGCAGCCGCCGGGACTACACCTACAATGAGCAGTTCTTC. Translating gives CASSRRDYTYNEQFF. This chain joins TRBV5-4 and TRBJ2-1, with 7 bases aligning to TRBD2. Per the germline V gene, CDR1 is SGHNT and CDR2 is YYREEE (reference sequence). The length of the CDR3 is 15 residues. The V segment lost 4 bases and the J segment 2 bases; nucleotides outside the gene matches: 6.

This rearrangement joins TRBV18 to TRBJ2-3; 11 nucleotides line up with TRBD2. The CDR3 is 18 residues long. Unmatched junction bases numbered 12, after V lost 6 bases and J lost 1 base. Germline-derived CDR1 and CDR2 are KGHSH and LQKENI. The CDR3 sequence: CASSQLAGALRGTDTQYF. CDR3 in DNA: TGTGCCAGCTCGCAACTAGCGGGGGCTCTGCGAGGCACAGATACGCAGTATTTT.

This clonotype was found a few times. The chain combines TRBV6-1 with TRBJ2-2, with TRBD2 as a possible D gene (5 bases). The CDR3 is 15 residues long. The germline CDR1 and CDR2 sequences are MNHNS and SASEGT. V dropped 8 bases and J dropped 3 bases, with 16 bases sitting between them. CDR3 DNA sequence: TGTGCCAGCGCCTCGATGACCGGGGACACCGGGGAGCTGTTTTTT. Its translation: CASASMTGDTGELFF.

This clonotype was detected ten times or more. V gene TRBV12-3 or TRBV12-4 combines with J gene TRBJ2-7; 9 bases map to TRBD1. V lost 6 bases and J lost 3; bases outside the gene matches: 6. The CDR3 covers 14 residues. The CDR3 is CASRLGQGDYEQYF. In nucleotides, the CDR3 is TGTGCCAGCAGGCTGGGACAGGGCGACTACGAGCAGTACTTC.

This clonotype was counted many times. The chain carries TRBV10-3 and TRBJ2-1; D gene ambiguous. V lost 8 bases to trimming and J lost 3 bases, with 11 bases between them. The CDR3 extends over 13 amino acids. Germline V lookup: CDR1 ENHRY, CDR2 SYGVKD. The DNA of the CDR3 is TGTGCCATCGGAAGTGGAGTCTACAATGAGCAGTTCTTC. This translates into CAIGSGVYNEQFF.

V usage is TRBV5-1 and J usage is TRBJ2-6; a possible D gene is TRBD2 (6 bases). CDR1 is SGHRS, CDR2 YFSETQ, per germline. The CDR3 contains 16 residues. V dropped 4 bases and J dropped 2 bases, with 13 bases sitting between them. The CDR3 coding sequence is TGCGCCAGCAGCCCCGCCGGGGGAGCTGGGGCCAACGTCCTGACTTTC. Its translation is CASSPAGGAGANVLTF.

There are many counts of this clonotype. The chain recombines TRBV2 with TRBJ2-1; 12 bases are shared with TRBD2. Trimming cost V 4 bases and J 2 bases; bases outside gene matches: 3. CDR3 size: 16 residues. From germline, CDR1 is SNHLY and CDR2 FYNNEI. The CDR3 reads CASSGTSGATYNEQFF. The CDR3 DNA reads TGTGCCAGCAGTGGGACTAGCGGGGCGACCTACAATGAGCAGTTCTTC.

This clonotype appeared many times. The genes are TRBV6-9 and TRBJ2-5, with D possibly matching TRBD1 (5 bases). Deletions cut 2 bases from V and 5 bases from J, with 9 bases between. This CDR3 spans 13 amino acids. The V gene's germline CDR1 is MNHGY and CDR2 SVAAGI. The CDR3 DNA reads TGTGCCAGCAGTTATATAGGGGCTGAGACCCAGTACTTC. Translating it yields CASSYIGAETQYF.

This clonotype came up many times. The V call is TRBV20-1, the J call TRBJ2-5, with TRBD2 matching over 9 bases. This CDR3 has 16 residues. Per germline, CDR1 DFQATT and CDR2 SNEGSKA (reference sequence). V lost 1 base to trimming and J lost 3 bases; unmatched junction nucleotides: 9. The CDR3 spells CSARGGASGTKETQYF. CDR3 bases: TGCAGTGCTAGAGGAGGGGCTAGCGGGACTAAAGAGACCCAGTACTTC.

This clonotype was seen once. The genes are TRBV12-3 or TRBV12-4 and TRBJ2-1, with TRBD2 matching over 8 bases. The CDR3 length is 15 residues. J gave up 5 bases and V 5 bases, and 8 bases lay outside the gene matches. The CDR3 bases are TGTGCCAGCAGTCTCCGGGGGGGGCCAAACAATGAGCAGTTCTTC. This encodes CASSLRGGPNNEQFF.

This clonotype was counted ten times or more. This chain joins TRBV6-5 and TRBJ2-7; no clear D gene. The CDR3 is made up of 14 amino acids. CDR1 and CDR2 (germline): MNHEY, SVGAGI. V was shortened by 3 bases and J by 1 base, with 10 bases between the two germline ends. In DNA form, the CDR3 reads TGTGCCAGCAGTTATGACGGGTTGTCCTACGAGCAGTACTTC. Encoded protein: CASSYDGLSYEQYF.

This clonotype was seen more than once but under ten times. The chain has TRBV19 and TRBJ2-5, with 9 bases lining up with TRBD1. This CDR3 is built from 13 residues. Germline V CDR1 and CDR2: LNHDA, SQIVND (reference sequence). The V and J ends lost 6 bases and 4 bases, in that order; junction bases with no gene match: 3. CDR3 region: CASSTGGGETQYF. DNA of the CDR3: TGTGCCAGTAGCACAGGGGGCGGAGAGACCCAGTACTTC. Drawing the rest from reference TRBV19 and TRBJ2-5, the complete variable domain is DGGITQSPKYLFRKEGQNVTLSCEQNLNHDAMYWYRQDPGQGLRLIYYSQIVNDFQKGDIAEGYSVSREKKESFPLTVTSAQKNPTAFYLCASSTGGGETQYFGPGTRLLVL.

This clonotype was seen repeatedly, ten times or more. The chain employs TRBV2 and TRBJ2-3, with no clear D. Trimming removed 11 bases at V and 7 bases at J, with 19 bases between. The CDR3 contains 13 residues. Germline V gene data show CDR1 as SNHLY and CDR2 as FYNNEI. The CDR3 sequence is CASRIVQVNTQYF. In DNA, the CDR3 is TGTGCCTCCCGGATAGTCCAAGTGAATACGCAGTATTTT.

About this clonotype itself: This sequence may be a read error, since a much larger clone differs from it by one base. V gene TRBV5-1 combines with J gene TRBJ1-1; D is perhaps TRBD1 (6 bases). The germline gives CDR1 SGHRS, CDR2 YFSETQ. The CDR3 runs 16 residues. The V and J ends lost 3 bases and 4 bases respectively, with 19 bases between them. CDR3 region: CASSSYRLGDITEAFF. The CDR3 DNA sequence: TGCGCCAGCAGCTCCTACAGGCTTGGGGACATCACTGAAGCTTTCTTT.

This clonotype was observed many times. The genes are TRBV7-8 and TRBJ2-7; no clear D. From germline, CDR1 is SGHVS and CDR2 FQNEAQ. The CDR3 loop spans 11 amino acids. Trimming removed 5 bases from V and 0 bases from J, with 2 bases in between. In DNA form, the CDR3 reads TGTGCCAGCAGCGCCTCCTACGAGCAGTACTTC. Translating gives CASSASYEQYF.